These T cell receptor beta chains were read from a single sample in a study of patients and donors after allogeneic stem cell transplantation. TCRdb fed the RT-PCR reads into MiXCR, producing one record per CDR3 protein. The profile shows 90,000 to 130,000 distinct CDR3 sequences, around 36% of them singletons. The source material was blood, either unsorted or a sorted T cell fraction (not recorded which). Receptors were obtained from a human donor who was either an allogeneic HSCT recipient or a stem cell or donor lymphocyte infusion donor (not recorded which). It is not recorded whose cells these are; they may come from a transplant donor. The CDR3 runs from the conserved cysteine through the conserved F or W. A D gene is named only where the DNA matches it firmly. Clone size, where shown, is once, few, many, or a class for clones that have expanded.

len	d_gene	abundance	v_gene	j_gene	CDR3aa	CDR3nt
16	TRBD1	few	TRBV4-2	TRBJ1-3	CASSQPGTAGGNTIYF	TGTGCCAGCAGCCAACCCGGGACAGCGGGTGGAAACACCATATATTTT
19	TRBD1	few	TRBV4-3	TRBJ2-1	CASSHGQGGTGMVYNEQFF	TGCGCCAGCAGCCATGGGCAGGGAGGGACAGGGATGGTCTACAATGAGCAGTTCTTC
13	.	once	TRBV6-2/TRBV6-3	TRBJ1-2	CASRPGTAVGYTF	TGTGCCAGCAGACCGGGGACGGCTGTTGGCTACACCTTC
14	.	few	TRBV5-5	TRBJ2-1	CASSLSTGTDEQFF	TGTGCCAGCAGCTTGTCGACCGGGACGGATGAGCAGTTCTTC
14	.	few	TRBV7-9	TRBJ1-1	CASSPLQGLAEAFF	TGTGCCAGCAGCCCCCTACAGGGTTTGGCTGAAGCTTTCTTT
15	.	few	TRBV10-3	TRBJ2-7	CAISETSGHTYEQYF	TGTGCGATCAGTGAGACCTCCGGGCATACTTACGAGCAGTACTTC
13	TRBD1	.	TRBV3-1	TRBJ2-3	CASSRQGADTQYF	TGTGCCAGCAGCCGACAGGGAGCAGATACGCAGTATTTT
16	.	.	TRBV12-3/TRBV12-4	TRBJ1-5	CASSLSPGRTNQPQHF	TGTGCCAGCAGTTTAAGCCCCGGCCGGACCAATCAGCCCCAGCATTTT
16	TRBD1	few	TRBV12-3/TRBV12-4	TRBJ1-2	CASSLTTGGAGYGYTF	TGTGCCAGCAGCCTCACCACAGGGGGCGCGGGCTATGGCTACACCTTC
14	.	.	TRBV20-1	TRBJ2-7	CSAIYGGVASEQYF	TGCAGTGCTATCTATGGGGGAGTTGCTAGTGAGCAGTACTTC
13	.	.	TRBV18	TRBJ2-7	CASSTDSSYEQYF	TGTGCCAGCTCAACGGACAGTTCCTACGAGCAGTACTTC
12	TRBD2	once	TRBV20-1	TRBJ2-7	CSARRGSNEQYF	TGCAGTGCTAGGCGCGGGAGTAACGAGCAGTACTTC
17	TRBD2	.	TRBV12-3/TRBV12-4	TRBJ2-2	CASTRTSGKGVTGELFF	TGTGCCAGCACCAGGACTAGCGGGAAGGGTGTGACCGGGGAGCTGTTTTTT
14	TRBD1	many	TRBV13	TRBJ1-6	CASSSRDRNSPLHF	TGTGCCAGCAGCTCCCGGGACAGAAATTCACCCCTCCACTTT
14	.	few	TRBV7-2	TRBJ1-5	CASSPDMGNQPQHF	TGTGCCAGCAGCCCCGATATGGGCAATCAGCCCCAGCATTTT
13	.	.	TRBV18	TRBJ2-1	CASSVGAVHEQFF	TGTGCCAGCTCCGTCGGGGCTGTCCATGAGCAGTTCTTC
15	TRBD2	.	TRBV12-3/TRBV12-4	TRBJ2-1	CASSPLGGGINEQFF	TGTGCCAGCAGTCCCCTGGGGGGAGGGATCAATGAGCAGTTCTTC
13	.	few	TRBV28	TRBJ2-1	CASSFLLGNEQFF	TGTGCCAGCAGTTTCCTTCTAGGCAATGAGCAGTTCTTC
13	.	.	TRBV6-6	TRBJ2-7	CASTYDKYYERYF	TGTGCCAGCACCTACGACAAATACTACGAGCGGTACTTC
12	TRBD2	.	TRBV20-1	TRBJ2-1	CSAHRLGLAEFF	TGCAGTGCCCACCGTTTGGGGCTAGCGGAGTTCTTC
15	.	.	TRBV12-3/TRBV12-4	TRBJ2-1	CASSSSGGGYNEQFF	TGTGCCAGCAGTTCTAGCGGAGGGGGCTACAATGAGCAGTTCTTC
14	.	.	TRBV28	TRBJ1-5	CASSPGWDNQPQHF	TGTGCCAGCAGTCCAGGCTGGGACAATCAGCCCCAGCATTTT
13	.	once	TRBV12-3/TRBV12-4	TRBJ2-5	CASSLRREETQYF	TGTGCCAGCAGTCTCCGCAGAGAGGAGACCCAGTACTTC
14	.	few	TRBV25-1	TRBJ1-2	CASSEYGSHYGYTF	TGTGCCAGCAGTGAATACGGCAGTCACTATGGCTACACCTTC
17	.	few	TRBV6-5	TRBJ2-3	CASSYSKGVLNTDTQYF	TGTGCCAGCAGTTACTCGAAAGGGGTCCTGAACACAGATACGCAGTATTTT
16	TRBD2	.	TRBV20-1	TRBJ2-2	CSASRTSGLVTGELFF	TGCAGTGCTAGCCGTACTAGCGGGTTGGTGACCGGGGAGCTGTTTTTT
12	.	many	TRBV10-2	TRBJ1-2	CASSEPGHGYTF	TGCGCCAGCAGTGAGCCAGGACACGGCTACACCTTC
15	.	.	TRBV7-8	TRBJ1-6	CASSSAGGLNSPLHF	TGTGCCAGCAGCTCAGCCGGAGGGTTGAATTCACCCCTCCACTTT
13	.	few	TRBV12-3/TRBV12-4	TRBJ2-7	CASSFFGRDEQYF	TGTGCCAGCAGTTTTTTTGGCCGGGACGAGCAGTACTTC
13	.	once	TRBV7-9	TRBJ2-3	CASSWGSADTQYF	TGTGCCAGCAGCTGGGGAAGCGCAGATACGCAGTATTTT
18	.	few	TRBV7-9	TRBJ1-1	CASSLGTGTTTVGTEAFF	TGTGCCAGCAGCTTAGGGACCGGGACAACCACGGTGGGCACTGAAGCTTTCTTT
14	.	.	TRBV7-9	TRBJ1-1	CASSPGASNTEAFF	TGTGCCAGCAGTCCAGGGGCTTCGAACACTGAAGCTTTCTTT
15	.	.	TRBV27	TRBJ1-4	CASSLSFATNEKLFF	TGTGCCAGCAGTTTAAGCTTTGCAACTAATGAAAAACTGTTTTTT
18	TRBD2	once	TRBV7-9	TRBJ2-1	CASSSDTSGSRSYNEQFF	TGTGCCAGCAGCTCCGATACTAGCGGGAGTAGATCCTACAATGAGCAGTTCTTC
14	.	.	TRBV2	TRBJ2-2	CASSEMAGPGELFF	TGTGCCAGCAGTGAAATGGCGGGACCCGGGGAGCTGTTTTTT
14	TRBD1	.	TRBV12-3/TRBV12-4	TRBJ2-7	CASTRTGTYYEQYF	TGTGCCAGCACCCGGACAGGAACATACTACGAGCAGTACTTC
17	TRBD2	few	TRBV18	TRBJ2-3	CASSPLGRGASTDTQYF	TGTGCCAGCTCACCCCTCGGGCGGGGGGCTAGCACAGATACGCAGTATTTT
11	.	.	TRBV12-3/TRBV12-4	TRBJ2-5	CASTLKETQYF	TGTGCCAGCACCCTAAAAGAGACCCAGTACTTC
13	.	.	TRBV20-1	TRBJ1-1	CSATGLMGTEAFF	TGCAGTGCCACAGGGCTTATGGGCACTGAAGCTTTCTTT
13	.	.	TRBV12-3/TRBV12-4	TRBJ2-7	CASSFRAFYEQYF	TGTGCCAGCAGTTTTAGGGCATTCTACGAGCAGTACTTC
14	TRBD1	few	TRBV7-2	TRBJ1-3	CASSWAGGGNTIYF	TGTGCCAGCAGCTGGGCAGGGGGAGGAAACACCATATATTTT
20	TRBD2	.	TRBV6-2/TRBV6-3	TRBJ2-1	CANFGLAGLAEESSYNEQFF	TGTGCCAACTTCGGGTTAGCGGGACTAGCGGAGGAGAGCTCCTACAATGAGCAGTTCTTC
14	.	few	TRBV9	TRBJ2-3	CASSHRFYTDTQYF	TGTGCCAGCAGCCACAGGTTTTACACAGATACGCAGTATTTT
16	.	.	TRBV4-3	TRBJ1-2	CASSQGRQSTHYGYTF	TGCGCCAGCAGCCAAGGGAGACAGTCCACACACTATGGCTACACCTTC
15	.	few	TRBV4-2	TRBJ2-7	CASSQDRGRSYEQYF	TGTGCCAGCAGCCAAGACAGGGGACGCTCCTACGAGCAGTACTTC
13	.	.	TRBV7-2	TRBJ2-5	CASSLDDPGTQYF	TGTGCCAGCAGCTTAGACGATCCGGGGACCCAGTACTTC
15	.	.	TRBV7-2	TRBJ1-4	CASSLAEGTYEKLFF	TGTGCCAGCAGCTTAGCGGAGGGAACGTACGAAAAACTGTTTTTT
17	.	.	TRBV7-9	TRBJ2-3	CASSLVGLITSTDTQYF	TGTGCCAGCAGCTTAGTTGGCCTCATAACTAGCACAGATACGCAGTATTTT
17	TRBD1	few	TRBV15	TRBJ1-1	CATSKGQSPYMNTEAFF	TGTGCCACCAGCAAGGGACAGTCGCCATATATGAACACTGAAGCTTTCTTT
15	.	.	TRBV7-9	TRBJ2-7	CASSSSGTLIYEQYF	TGTGCCAGCAGCTCCTCCGGGACCCTTATTTACGAGCAGTACTTC